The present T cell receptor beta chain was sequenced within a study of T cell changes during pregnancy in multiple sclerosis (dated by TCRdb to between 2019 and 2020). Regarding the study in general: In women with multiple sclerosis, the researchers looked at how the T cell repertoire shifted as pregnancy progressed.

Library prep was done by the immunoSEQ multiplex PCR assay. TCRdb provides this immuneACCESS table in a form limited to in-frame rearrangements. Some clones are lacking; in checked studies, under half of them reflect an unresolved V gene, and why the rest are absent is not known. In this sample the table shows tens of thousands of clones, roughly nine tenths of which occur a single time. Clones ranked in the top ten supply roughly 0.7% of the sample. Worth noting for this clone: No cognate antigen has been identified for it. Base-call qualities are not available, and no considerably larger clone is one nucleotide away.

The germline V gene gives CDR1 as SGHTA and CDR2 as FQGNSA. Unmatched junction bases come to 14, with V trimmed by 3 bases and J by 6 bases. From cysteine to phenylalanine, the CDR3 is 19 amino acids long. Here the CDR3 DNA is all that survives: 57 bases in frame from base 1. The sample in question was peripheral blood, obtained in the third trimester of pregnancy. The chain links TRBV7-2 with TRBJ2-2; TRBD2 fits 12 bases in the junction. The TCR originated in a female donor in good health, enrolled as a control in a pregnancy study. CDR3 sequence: CASSFVSSGGVNRAGELFF. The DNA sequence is TGTGCCAGCAGCTTTGTGTCTAGCGGGGGGGTAAATAGAGCCGGGGAGCTGTTTTTT.